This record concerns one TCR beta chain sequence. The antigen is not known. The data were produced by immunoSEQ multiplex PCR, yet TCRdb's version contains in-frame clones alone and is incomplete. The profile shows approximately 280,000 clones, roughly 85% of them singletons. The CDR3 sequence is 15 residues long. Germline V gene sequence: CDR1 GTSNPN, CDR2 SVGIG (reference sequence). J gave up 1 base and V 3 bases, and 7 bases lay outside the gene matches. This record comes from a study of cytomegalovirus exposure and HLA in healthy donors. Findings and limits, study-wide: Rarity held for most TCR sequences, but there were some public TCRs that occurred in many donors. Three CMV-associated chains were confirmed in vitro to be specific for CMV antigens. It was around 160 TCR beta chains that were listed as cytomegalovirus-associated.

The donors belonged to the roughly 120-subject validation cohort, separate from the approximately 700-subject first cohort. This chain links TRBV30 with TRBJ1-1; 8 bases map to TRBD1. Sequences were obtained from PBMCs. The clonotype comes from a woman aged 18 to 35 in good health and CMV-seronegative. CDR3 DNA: TGTGCCTGGAGGCTTCGAGGACAGGGGAACACTGAAGCTTTCTTT. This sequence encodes CAWRLRGQGNTEAFF. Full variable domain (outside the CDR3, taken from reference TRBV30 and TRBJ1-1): SQTIHQWPATLVQPVGSPLSLECTVEGTSNPNLYWYRQAAGRGLQLLFYSVGIGQISSEVPQNLSASRPQDRQFILSSKKLLLSDSGFYLCAWRLRGQGNTEAFFGQGTRLTVV.